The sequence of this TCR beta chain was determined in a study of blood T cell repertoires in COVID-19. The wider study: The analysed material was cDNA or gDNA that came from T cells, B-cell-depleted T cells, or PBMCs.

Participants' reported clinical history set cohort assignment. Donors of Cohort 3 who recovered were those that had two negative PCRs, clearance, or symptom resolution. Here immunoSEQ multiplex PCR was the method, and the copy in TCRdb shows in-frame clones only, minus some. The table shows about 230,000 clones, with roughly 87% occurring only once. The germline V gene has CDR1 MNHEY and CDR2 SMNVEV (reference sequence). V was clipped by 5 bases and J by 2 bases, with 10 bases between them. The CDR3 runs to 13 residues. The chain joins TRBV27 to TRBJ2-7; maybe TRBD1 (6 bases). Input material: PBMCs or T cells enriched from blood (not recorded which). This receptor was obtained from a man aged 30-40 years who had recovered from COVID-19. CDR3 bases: TGTGCCAGCAGTAGACAGGCCACCTACGAGCAGTACTTC. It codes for CASSRQATYEQYF.